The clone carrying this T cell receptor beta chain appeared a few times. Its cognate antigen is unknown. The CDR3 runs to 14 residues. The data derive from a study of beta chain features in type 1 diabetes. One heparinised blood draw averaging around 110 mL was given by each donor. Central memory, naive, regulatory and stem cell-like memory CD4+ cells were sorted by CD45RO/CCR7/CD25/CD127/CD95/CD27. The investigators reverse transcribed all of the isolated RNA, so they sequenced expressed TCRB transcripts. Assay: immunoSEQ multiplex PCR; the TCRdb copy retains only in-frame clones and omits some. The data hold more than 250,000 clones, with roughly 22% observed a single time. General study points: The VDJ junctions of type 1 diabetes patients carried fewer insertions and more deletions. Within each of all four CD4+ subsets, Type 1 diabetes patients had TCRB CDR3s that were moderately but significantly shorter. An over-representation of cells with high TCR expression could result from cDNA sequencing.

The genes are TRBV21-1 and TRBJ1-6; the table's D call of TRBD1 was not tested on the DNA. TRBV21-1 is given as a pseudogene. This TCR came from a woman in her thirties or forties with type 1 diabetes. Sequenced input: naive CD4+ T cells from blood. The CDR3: CARSLQGINSPLHF. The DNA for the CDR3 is TGTGCCAGAAGTCTACAGGGGATAAATTCACCCCTCCACTTT.